The 2 T cell receptor beta chains listed next were all sequenced from one sample in a study of read filtering for tumor transcriptome and immune sequencing. The library was built from about 0.4 ug RNA with molecular barcoded adaptors for alpha/delta and beta/gamma chains. One entry per CDR3 protein results from TCRdb running MiXCR on the reads. The data hold tens of thousands of distinct CDR3 sequences, with 20% to 25% observed a single time. The sequencing input was a population of CD138-negative cells sorted from bone marrow. The source is a donor older than 35 with multiple myeloma.

This clonotype appeared many times. One end of the junction does not line up with germline, which may come from a read error. The gene calls are TRBV28 and TRBJ1-5, with 8 bases lining up with TRBD1. Germline V gene data show CDR1 as MDHEN and CDR2 as SYDVKM. This CDR3 is built from 14 residues. CDR3 coding DNA: TGTGCCAGCAGGACCGACAGGGGCAACCAGCCCCAGCATTTT. This encodes CASRTDRGNQPQHF.

This clonotype was detected ten times or more. The chain is built from TRBV6-2 or TRBV6-3 and TRBJ2-1; 11 bases are a match to TRBD2. This CDR3 is 14 amino acids long. The trim removed 10 bases at V and 9 bases at J, leaving 11 bases unmatched. Germline CDR1 and CDR2: MNHEY and SVGEGT. The CDR3 bases are TGTGCCACCATGCGACATAGCGGGAGGGCTGAGCAGTTCTTC. Translated, it gives CATMRHSGRAEQFF.